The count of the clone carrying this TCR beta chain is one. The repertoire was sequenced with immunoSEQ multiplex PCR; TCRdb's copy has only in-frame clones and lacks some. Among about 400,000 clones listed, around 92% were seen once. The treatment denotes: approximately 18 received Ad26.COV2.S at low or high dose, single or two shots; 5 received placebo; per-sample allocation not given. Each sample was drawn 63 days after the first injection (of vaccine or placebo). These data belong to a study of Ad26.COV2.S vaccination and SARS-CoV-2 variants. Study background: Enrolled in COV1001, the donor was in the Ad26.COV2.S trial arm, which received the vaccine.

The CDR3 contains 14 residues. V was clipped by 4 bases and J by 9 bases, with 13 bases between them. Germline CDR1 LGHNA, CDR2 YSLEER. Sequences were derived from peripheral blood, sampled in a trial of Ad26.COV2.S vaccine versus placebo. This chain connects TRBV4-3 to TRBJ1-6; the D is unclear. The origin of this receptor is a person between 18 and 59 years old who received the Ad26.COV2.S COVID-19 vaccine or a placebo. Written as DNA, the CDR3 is TGCGCCAGCAGCCTTCAGACAAGGAGTTCACCCCTCCACTTT. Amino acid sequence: CASSLQTRSSPLHF.